These T cell receptor beta chains were read from a single sample in a study of T cell responses to AZD1222 COVID-19 vaccine. Sequencing was performed with immunoSEQ multiplex PCR; in TCRdb, only in-frame clones are kept and a portion is missing. The sample lists about 140,000 clones, about nine tenths occurring once. The source was peripheral blood, collected 28 days after the second AZD1222 dose. The receptors originated from an adult who received the AZD1222 COVID-19 vaccine. CDR3s include the opening cysteine and the closing phenylalanine or tryptophan. The D gene is left open where the match is weak. Clone sizes are given selectively: once, few, many, or a class where the clone is expanded.

clone_size j_call d_call v_call cdr3_aa cdr3_nt
NA TRBJ2-5 TRBD1 TRBV5-6 CASSSDRQETQYF TGTGCCAGCAGCTCGGACAGGCAAGAGACCCAGTACTTC
NA TRBJ2-3 NA TRBV9 CASSVGGALYTDTQYF TGTGCCAGCAGCGTAGGGGGGGCTCTTTACACAGATACGCAGTATTTT
NA TRBJ2-7 NA TRBV7-2 CASSFQGIFSYEQYF TGTGCCAGCAGCTTCCAGGGGATATTTTCCTACGAGCAGTACTTC
NA TRBJ2-1 NA TRBV5-1 CASKEANEQFF TGCGCCAGCAAGGAGGCCAATGAGCAGTTCTTC
NA TRBJ2-7 TRBD2 TRBV4-1 CASGPSGRGPYEQYF TGCGCCAGCGGGCCTAGCGGGAGGGGCCCCTACGAGCAGTACTTC
NA TRBJ1-4 NA TRBV6-4 CASSDALQGPPGKLFF TGTGCCAGCAGTGACGCGTTACAGGGCCCCCCTGGAAAACTGTTTTTT
NA TRBJ2-7 TRBD1 TRBV6-4 CASRLPPGTGNYEQYF TGTGCCAGCAGACTCCCCCCCGGGACAGGGAACTACGAGCAGTACTTC
once TRBJ2-1 TRBD1 TRBV2 CASSASRDRGNEQFF TGTGCCAGCAGCGCGTCCCGGGACAGGGGCAATGAGCAGTTCTTC
NA TRBJ2-7 TRBD1 TRBV2 CASIWDRDAYEQYF TGTGCCAGCATATGGGACAGGGACGCCTACGAGCAGTACTTC
NA TRBJ1-1 TRBD1 TRBV5-1 CASSLGQGVVGEAFF TGCGCCAGCAGCCTAGGACAGGGGGTCGTTGGTGAAGCTTTCTTT
NA TRBJ2-1 TRBD2 TRBV28 CASSLGLAGGPESSYNEQFF TGTGCCAGCAGTTTAGGTCTAGCGGGAGGGCCCGAGAGCTCCTACAATGAGCAGTTCTTC
once TRBJ2-2 NA TRBV15 CATSRDRGFTGELFF TGTGCCACCAGCAGAGATCGGGGTTTCACCGGGGAGCTGTTTTTT
once TRBJ1-4 TRBD1 TRBV28 CASSRQGPPNEKLFF TGTGCCAGCAGTCGACAGGGCCCCCCTAATGAAAAACTGTTTTTT
NA TRBJ2-7 TRBD1 TRBV6-5 CASRSTGGKSPEQYF TGTGCCAGCAGGTCGACAGGGGGCAAATCCCCCGAGCAGTACTTC
NA TRBJ2-7 TRBD2 TRBV5-1 CASSILWEGGHEQYF TGCGCCAGCAGCATTTTGTGGGAGGGCGGCCACGAGCAGTACTTC
NA TRBJ1-2 NA TRBV6-1 CASSEARTVSYGYTF TGTGCCAGCAGTGAAGCGAGGACAGTGTCCTATGGCTACACCTTC
NA TRBJ1-4 NA TRBV29-1 CSVAGSTNEKLFF TGCAGCGTTGCGGGCAGCACTAATGAAAAACTGTTTTTT
NA TRBJ2-7 TRBD1 TRBV28 CASSPLDRGHDEQYF TGTGCCAGCAGTCCCCTGGACAGGGGGCACGACGAGCAGTACTTC
NA TRBJ2-5 NA TRBV7-8 CASSLLAKQETQYF TGTGCCAGCAGCCTATTAGCTAAACAAGAGACCCAGTACTTC
NA TRBJ1-2 NA TRBV6-1 CASSDPLGRAYGYTF TGTGCCAGCAGTGACCCCCTTGGCAGGGCCTATGGCTACACCTTC
NA TRBJ1-2 NA TRBV24-1 CATSPSGPYGYTF TGTGCCACCAGCCCATCCGGGCCCTATGGCTACACCTTC
NA TRBJ1-4 TRBD1 TRBV11-2 CASSSGQGREKLFF TGTGCCAGCAGCTCGGGACAGGGACGCGAAAAACTGTTTTTT
NA TRBJ2-2 NA TRBV7-2 CASSLGPGELFF TGTGCCAGCAGCTTAGGTCCCGGGGAGCTGTTTTTT
NA TRBJ1-2 TRBD1 TRBV6-5 CASSYPPQGANYGYTF TGTGCCAGCAGTTACCCCCCACAGGGGGCGAACTATGGCTACACCTTC
NA TRBJ2-7 NA TRBV25-1 CASSDNVYEQYF TGTGCCAGCAGTGATAACGTATACGAGCAGTACTTC
NA TRBJ1-1 TRBD1 TRBV11-2 CASSLTWDRGVAFF TGTGCCAGCAGCTTAACCTGGGACAGGGGTGTTGCTTTCTTT
NA TRBJ2-2 NA TRBV29-1 CSVERAGELFF TGCAGCGTCGAGAGGGCCGGGGAGCTGTTTTTT
NA TRBJ1-1 NA TRBV7-9 CASSRPPNTEAFF TGTGCCAGCAGCCGGCCACCGAACACTGAAGCTTTCTTT
NA TRBJ2-1 TRBD2 TRBV5-1 CASRMKVAGFSEQFF TGCGCCAGCAGAATGAAGGTAGCGGGATTCAGTGAGCAGTTCTTC
NA TRBJ2-4 NA TRBV23-1 CASSQLGSPPGAKNIQYF TGCGCCAGCAGTCAATTGGGCAGCCCCCCGGGAGCCAAAAACATTCAGTACTTC
NA TRBJ2-2 NA TRBV5-1 CASKLGPPNTGELFF TGCGCCAGCAAATTGGGGCCGCCGAACACCGGGGAGCTGTTTTTT
NA TRBJ2-1 NA TRBV18 CASSGQGGFNEQFF TGTGCCAGCTCGGGTCAGGGCGGTTTCAATGAGCAGTTCTTC
NA TRBJ1-2 TRBD1 TRBV19 CASGQDARRLVHGYTF TGTGCCAGTGGACAGGACGCGAGGAGACTCGTACATGGCTACACCTTC
NA TRBJ1-1 NA TRBV7-9 CASSLFSGDGAFF TGTGCCAGCAGCCTTTTTTCGGGGGATGGAGCTTTCTTT
NA TRBJ1-2 NA TRBV29-1 CSVPDSRFYGYTF TGCAGCGTTCCGGACAGTCGGTTCTATGGCTACACCTTC
NA TRBJ2-3 TRBD2 TRBV2 CASMQREGADTQYF TGTGCCAGCATGCAGCGGGAGGGGGCAGATACGCAGTATTTT
NA TRBJ2-5 TRBD1 TRBV6-2/TRBV6-3 CASSYSRGHQETQYF TGTGCCAGCAGTTACTCGAGGGGGCACCAAGAGACCCAGTACTTC
NA TRBJ1-2 NA TRBV5-8 CASSSTDNYGYTF TGTGCCAGCAGCTCCACAGATAACTATGGCTACACCTTC
NA TRBJ2-7 NA TRBV4-3 CASSQDPPSETYEQYF TGCGCCAGCAGCCAAGATCCCCCTAGCGAGACCTACGAGCAGTACTTC
NA TRBJ2-7 TRBD2 TRBV11-3 CASSEKRGGEQYF TGTGCCAGCAGCGAAAAGCGGGGAGGCGAGCAGTACTTC
NA TRBJ2-3 NA TRBV7-2 CASSFGDTQYF TGTGCCAGCAGCTTCGGAGATACGCAGTATTTT
NA TRBJ2-1 TRBD2 TRBV10-1 CASSEYLAGGSHEQFF TGCGCCAGCAGTGAATACCTAGCGGGAGGATCCCATGAGCAGTTCTTC
NA TRBJ1-1 TRBD1 TRBV5-4 CASSLAGTANTEAFF TGTGCCAGCAGCTTGGCCGGGACAGCTAACACTGAAGCTTTCTTT